What follows are 28 T cell receptor beta chains derived from one specimen sequenced in a study of beta chain features in type 1 diabetes (dated by TCRdb to the late 2010s). Broad study findings and their caveats: A moderate but significant shortening of TCRB CDR3 length was observed in type 1 diabetes patients in all four CD4+ subsets.

Receptors were amplified or captured by the immunoSEQ multiplex PCR assay. The High Capacity cDNA Reverse Transcription Kit was used to reverse transcribe all of the isolated RNA, meaning that expressed TCRB transcripts were what got sequenced. Imported from immuneACCESS, the table was reduced by TCRdb to in-frame sequences with V and J called. These copies leave out some clones; in studies compared against another copy, an unresolved V gene accounts for under half, and the cause of the remainder is not known. This sample lists about 160,000 clones; about 63% were detected once. Roughly 0.092% of the sample belongs to the ten largest clones. Their target antigens are unknown. The material sequenced was naive CD4+ T cells from blood. The cell subset or site label corresponds to: true naive CD4+ T cells. The source of these receptors is a man aged 25 to 45 with type 1 diabetes.

This clone has a single count. The chain has TRBV5-6 and TRBJ2-1; possible D gene TRBD2, 6 bases. The germline V gene has CDR1 SGHDT and CDR2 YYEEEE. Between the trimmed V and J ends, which lost 7 bases and 8 bases, there was a span of 16 bases. The CDR3 is made up of 13 amino acids. The CDR3 nucleotides are TGTGCCAGCGGCCACCGACTAGTTTATGAGCAGTTCTTC. This sequence encodes CASGHRLVYEQFF.

This sequence joins TRBV9 and TRBJ2-1; D call uncertain. CDR1 and CDR2 (germline): SGDLS, YYNGEE. This CDR3 comprises 15 residues. V lost 0 bases and J lost 8, with 15 bases in between. The DNA for the CDR3 is TGTGCCAGCAGCGTAGGTAGGTTCACCCCCGATGAGCAGTTCTTC. It is translated as CASSVGRFTPDEQFF.

The count of this clone is one. The rearrangement uses TRBV5-4 and TRBJ2-3, with D uncertain. CDR1 SGHNT and CDR2 YYREEE come from the germline V gene (reference sequence). This CDR3 region has 13 residues. The V end was cut by 1 base, the J end by 4 bases, with 7 bases between. Here the CDR3 DNA reads TGTGCCAGCAGCTTGATCCACCCAGATACGCAGTATTTT. Translated: CASSLIHPDTQYF.

V and J are TRBV5-6 and TRBJ2-5; D uncertain. The V end was cut by 3 bases, the J end by 6 bases, with 12 bases between. The germline gives CDR1 SGHDT, CDR2 YYEEEE. The CDR3 totals 13 residues. The CDR3 nucleotides are TGTGCCAGCAGCTCGGTAGATCTGCAGACCCAGTACTTC. It encodes CASSSVDLQTQYF.

This chain uses TRBV5-4 with TRBJ2-5; no clear D. Germline CDR1 and CDR2: SGHNT and YYREEE (reference sequence). V was shortened by 0 bases and J by 5 bases, with 8 bases between the two germline ends. This CDR3 comprises 13 residues. The CDR3: CASSLDHGETQYF. The DNA for the CDR3 is TGTGCCAGCAGCTTGGACCATGGGGAGACCCAGTACTTC.

This clone was found a few times. J is TRBJ2-1 and V is TRBV10-1; D assignment may be TRBD1 or TRBD2 (5 bases each). The V end was cut by 4 bases, the J end by 13 bases, with 14 bases between. Germline loops: CDR1 WNHNN, CDR2 SYGVQD (reference sequence). The CDR3 is 12 amino acids. CDR3 DNA sequence: TGCGCCAGCAGTGGACAACCGGGACCCCAGTTCTTC. Translation gives CASSGQPGPQFF.

The chain has TRBV5-1 and TRBJ2-7; the D call may be TRBD1 or TRBD2 (7 bases each). Trimming stripped 0 bases from V and 1 base from J, with 14 bases between. The CDR3 has 16 residues. The V gene's germline CDR1 is SGHRS and CDR2 YFSETQ. The CDR3 sequence: CASSLVPQGGSYEQYF. The DNA of the CDR3 is TGCGCCAGCAGCTTGGTTCCGCAGGGGGGGTCCTACGAGCAGTACTTC.

This clone was recorded only once. The chain is built from TRBV7-2 and TRBJ2-3; D remains unclear. V lost 1 base to trimming and J lost 2 bases, with 10 bases between them. The CDR3 extends over 15 amino acids. Germline CDR1 SGHTA, CDR2 FQGNSA. The CDR3 coding sequence is TGTGCCAGCAGCTTAGTGGTACACCTCACAGATACGCAGTATTTT. As protein: CASSLVVHLTDTQYF.

This clone was seen once. The chain joins TRBV13 to TRBJ2-3, with no clear D. The CDR3 has 15 residues. The germline V gene has CDR1 PRHDT and CDR2 FYEKMQ (reference sequence). V was pared by 0 bases and J by 2 bases, with 9 bases between. The CDR3 loop is CASSLGSVFTDTQYF. The CDR3 DNA is TGTGCCAGCAGCTTAGGTTCGGTTTTCACAGATACGCAGTATTTT.

This chain connects TRBV5-1 to TRBJ2-7; no clear D. The CDR3 extends over 14 amino acids. Trimming pared 3 bases from V and 3 bases from J, leaving 13 bases between. CDR1 is SGHRS, CDR2 YFSETQ, per germline. CDR3 DNA sequence: TGCGCCAGCAGCTCCGGTGGTTTGGGCTACGAGCAGTACTTC. Encoded protein: CASSSGGLGYEQYF.

The rearrangement links TRBV29-1 to TRBJ2-1; TRBD2 aligns across 8 bases. CDR3 length equals 14 residues. Germline-derived CDR1 and CDR2 are SQVTM and ANQGSEA. V shed 2 bases and J 9 bases; nucleotides not matched to a gene: 9. For the CDR3, the DNA is TGCAGCGTTGAAAGGGTGGGACTAGGAGGTGAGCAGTTCTTC. Translating gives CSVERVGLGGEQFF.

The chain uses TRBV29-1 and TRBJ2-5; 9 nucleotides match TRBD2. The CDR3 is 19 amino acids. Germline V gene data show CDR1 as SQVTM and CDR2 as ANQGSEA. V lost 5 bases, J lost 3 bases, and 22 bases stayed unmatched. The CDR3 here is CSVIPGTRFSGGREETQYF. The CDR3 DNA sequence: TGCAGCGTTATCCCCGGCACGCGTTTTAGCGGGGGCCGGGAAGAGACCCAGTACTTC.

The V gene is TRBV30, the J gene TRBJ1-6, with 7 bases matching TRBD1. V lost 1 base to trimming and J lost 3 bases; unmatched junction nucleotides: 3. The CDR3 covers 15 residues. Germline V gene data show CDR1 as GTSNPN and CDR2 as SVGIG (reference sequence). The CDR3 coding sequence is TGTGCCTGGAGTGGGGGACAGAGCTATAATTCACCCCTCCACTTT. Translated: CAWSGGQSYNSPLHF.

The gene calls are TRBV4-2 and TRBJ2-7; TRBD1 aligns across 12 bases. CDR3 length: 14 amino acids. Trimming cost V 3 bases and J 4 bases; bases outside gene matches: 1. Germline V gene lookup returns CDR1 LGHNA and CDR2 YNFKEQ. The CDR3 region has the DNA TGTGCCAGCAGCCAGGGACAGGGGGCGTACGAGCAGTACTTC. Translation gives CASSQGQGAYEQYF.

The chain uses TRBV2 and TRBJ2-5, with a weak D call TRBD1 (5 bases). V lost 6 bases and J lost 4, with 9 bases in between. Germline CDR1 reads SNHLY; CDR2 reads FYNNEI. The CDR3 is 12 residues long. The CDR3 sequence is CASRSQGETQYF. CDR3 nucleotide sequence: TGTGCCAGCAGAAGCCAGGGAGAGACCCAGTACTTC.

The chain has TRBV29-1 and TRBJ2-7, with D perhaps TRBD1 (5 bases). This CDR3 region has 12 residues. Germline V CDR1 and CDR2: SQVTM, ANQGSEA. Trimming took 3 bases from V and 2 from J, leaving 8 bases between them. The CDR3 protein is CSVEGQAYEQYF. DNA of the CDR3: TGCAGCGTTGAGGGGCAGGCCTACGAGCAGTACTTC.

The table lists this clone with a few counts. This chain uses TRBV2 with TRBJ2-3; D is perhaps TRBD2 (5 bases). Germline values: CDR1 SNHLY, CDR2 FYNNEI. The CDR3 sequence is 14 residues long. The germline V and J ends were trimmed by 6 bases and 3 bases, with 13 bases remaining between them. CDR3 amino acids: CASSVTRGTDTQYF. Written as DNA, the CDR3 is TGTGCCAGCAGCGTTACTAGAGGGACAGATACGCAGTATTTT.

This chain links TRBV7-8 with TRBJ2-3; perhaps TRBD1 as D (6 bases). The CDR3 runs to 12 residues. The germline CDR1 and CDR2 sequences are SGHVS and FQNEAQ. Trimming pared 11 bases from V and 2 bases from J, leaving 11 bases between. The CDR3 DNA sequence: TGTGCCCAGGGGCAGTACACAGATACGCAGTATTTT. The encoded protein is CAQGQYTDTQYF.

The chain is built from TRBV30 and TRBJ1-1; TRBD1 might be the D (6 bases). CDR1 and CDR2 from the germline V gene are GTSNPN and SVGIG (reference sequence). The CDR3 runs 12 residues. V lost 5 bases to trimming and J lost 4 bases, with 11 bases between them. CDR3: CAWLGGGTEAFF. The CDR3 region has the DNA TGTGCCTGGCTGGGAGGGGGCACTGAAGCTTTCTTT. The entire variable domain, with the rest obtained from reference TRBV30 and TRBJ1-1, is as follows: SQTIHQWPATLVQPVGSPLSLECTVEGTSNPNLYWYRQAAGRGLQLLFYSVGIGQISSEVPQNLSASRPQDRQFILSSKKLLLSDSGFYLCAWLGGGTEAFFGQGTRLTVV.

The chain recombines TRBV5-1 with TRBJ1-5; 8 nucleotides match TRBD1. CDR3 length: 15 amino acids. V shed 4 bases and J 3 bases; nucleotides not matched to a gene: 6. Germline V gives CDR1 SGHRS, CDR2 YFSETQ. The CDR3 region is CASSLTGDPNQPQHF. The CDR3, as DNA: TGCGCCAGCAGCCTGACAGGGGACCCCAATCAGCCCCAGCATTTT.

The DNA for the CDR3 is TGTGCCAGCAGGGCAGGGTCGAATCAGCCCCAGCATTTT. Its translation: CASRAGSNQPQHF. This chain joins TRBV28 and TRBJ1-5, with a weak D call TRBD1 (5 bases). Germline CDR1 and CDR2: MDHEN and SYDVKM. V gave up 6 bases and J gave up 4 bases, with 10 bases separating them. This CDR3 is built from 13 residues. Full variable domain (remainder filled in from reference TRBV28 and TRBJ1-5): DVKVTQSSRYLVKRTGEKVFLECVQDMDHENMFWYRQDPGLGLRLIYFSYDVKMKEKGDIPEGYSVSREKKERFSLILESASTNQTSMYLCASRAGSNQPQHFGDGTRLSIL.

The rearrangement links TRBV4-3 to TRBJ2-7, with TRBD2 as a possible D gene (5 bases). The CDR3 extends over 18 amino acids. Germline CDR1 LGHNA, CDR2 YSLEER. The V end lost 0 bases, the J end lost 2 bases, and 20 bases lay between the germline ends. CDR3 protein: CASSQDLVREVDPYEQYF. CDR3 in DNA: TGCGCCAGCAGCCAAGATCTTGTTCGGGAAGTTGACCCCTACGAGCAGTACTTC.

For this clone: At the DNA level, this CDR3 is encoded by other sequences in the same sample as well. V usage is TRBV14 and J usage is TRBJ2-5; 10 nucleotides align to TRBD2. In germline, CDR1 is SGHDN, CDR2 FVKESK. With V trimmed by 4 bases and J by 1 base, 3 bases remained unmatched. The CDR3 contains 15 residues. The DNA of the CDR3 is TGTGCCAGCAGCCGAACTAGCGGGGCCCAAGAGACCCAGTACTTC. It yields the protein CASSRTSGAQETQYF.

Here the CDR3 reads CASSRGSSTDTQYF. As DNA, the CDR3 is TGTGCCAGCAGTCGCGGATCCAGCACAGATACGCAGTATTTT. The J gene is TRBJ2-3, the V gene TRBV6-5; D unclear. The CDR3 contains 14 residues. Deletions cut 5 bases from V and 0 bases from J, with 9 bases between. CDR1 MNHEY and CDR2 SVGAGI come from the germline V gene.

This clone was picked up a small number of times. This rearrangement joins TRBV15 to TRBJ2-4; possible D gene TRBD1, 6 bases. Between the trimmed V and J ends, which lost 1 base and 7 bases, there was a span of 17 bases. This CDR3 is built from 16 residues. Germline-derived CDR1 and CDR2 are LNHNV and YYDKDF (reference sequence). Here the CDR3 DNA reads TGTGCCACCAGCAGAGTTAGAATGAAGGGGGACAACATTCAGTACTTC. Its protein is CATSRVRMKGDNIQYF.

This clone showed up just a few times. The rearrangement joins TRBV28 to TRBJ2-7, with 8 bases that match TRBD1. The germline CDR1 and CDR2 sequences are MDHEN and SYDVKM. The CDR3 is 16 residues long. J was trimmed by 1 base and V by 5 bases; bases with no gene match: 10. In DNA, the CDR3 is TGTGCCAGCAGTCCCGCGGACAGGACAGGGTCCTACGAGCAGTACTTC. It is translated as CASSPADRTGSYEQYF.

This clone has just a few counts. The chain combines TRBV7-2 with TRBJ2-1, with D perhaps matching TRBD1 or TRBD2 (5 bases each). The CDR3 sequence is 14 residues long. V shed 6 bases and J shed 5 bases, with 14 bases lying between them. Germline loops: CDR1 SGHTA, CDR2 FQGNSA. The CDR3 DNA reads TGTGCCAGCAGTGGGGACGGGCCAGACAATGAGCAGTTCTTC. It specifies CASSGDGPDNEQFF.

Here the CDR3 DNA reads TGTGCCATCAGTGTACACAATGAGCAGTTCTTC. Amino acid sequence: CAISVHNEQFF. The V and J genes are TRBV10-3 and TRBJ2-1; D is undetermined. The V end was cut by 4 bases, the J end by 5 bases, with 3 bases between. The CDR3 loop spans 11 amino acids. CDR1 and CDR2 (germline): ENHRY, SYGVKD.